A single T cell receptor beta chain is shown here with its context. A junction end diverges from the germline sequence, so it may reflect a read error. The template was RNA from unsorted bulk tissue. This specimen comes from a study of tumor and adjacent non-tumor tissue in lung cancer. A modified ARM-PCR protocol with three rounds of nested PCR amplified TCRbeta. TCRdb analysed the multiplex PCR reads with MiXCR anew, one entry per CDR3 protein. The sample has about 75,000 distinct CDR3 sequences, around four fifths seen once. The CDR3 loop spans 17 amino acids. CDR1 is MNHEY and CDR2 is SVGAGI in the germline V gene.

The clonotype was recovered from a woman aged 50 to 60 with non-small cell lung cancer. Sequenced material: lung tumor tissue. The gene calls are TRBV6-5 and TRBJ1-4, with 8 bases that match TRBD1. The CDR3 loop reads CASSHLNPGGSNTKLFF. The CDR3 DNA is TGTGCTAGCAGCCATCTTAATCCAGGGGGCTCTAATACAAAACTGTTTTTT.